This entry lists 25 T cell receptor beta chains sequenced from one sample in a study of spatial heterogeneity in lung cancer. Time point noted: blood at routine non-recurrence follow-up after resection. The study sequenced unsorted whole RNA from tumor, nontumor lung or frozen PBMC. TCRdb re-called the 5' RACE reads with MiXCR, one entry per CDR3 protein. The table has about 120,000 distinct CDR3 sequences, 9% to 15% seen once. Specimen: PBMCs, collected at follow-up. The receptors here all came from a male donor with early-stage non-small cell lung cancer.

The sample holds many counts of this clonotype. The rearrangement links TRBV11-2 to TRBJ1-6, with D possibly TRBD1 on 6 matching bases. This CDR3 is built from 14 residues. V shed 2 bases and J shed 6 bases, with 8 bases lying between them. The V gene's germline CDR1 is SGHAT and CDR2 FQNNGV. Written as DNA, the CDR3 is TGTGCCAGCAGCTTAAAGGGGGGTAATTCACCCCTCCACTTT. Its protein is CASSLKGGNSPLHF.

The chain joins TRBV27 to TRBJ1-4; possible D gene TRBD1, 6 bases. Germline assignment: CDR1 MNHEY and CDR2 SMNVEV (reference sequence). The CDR3 has 17 amino acids. Trimming took off 5 bases at V and 8 bases at J, with 24 bases between the two ends. CDR3 bases: TGTGCCAGCAGTACGTCAGGGGACCCCTTTGGGAAAGAAAAACTGTTTTTT. Residues: CASSTSGDPFGKEKLFF.

This chain joins TRBV11-2 and TRBJ1-1, with TRBD1 as a possible D gene (6 bases). The length of the CDR3 is 13 residues. Germline V gives CDR1 SGHAT, CDR2 FQNNGV. Trimming cost V 5 bases and J 6 bases, with 13 bases left between them. The CDR3 sequence: CASSRDRLAEAFF. The DNA for the CDR3 is TGTGCCAGCAGCCGTGACAGGTTAGCTGAAGCTTTCTTT.

This clonotype occurred a few times. The rearrangement uses TRBV15 and TRBJ1-2, with D possibly TRBD1 on 5 matching bases. In germline, CDR1 is LNHNV, CDR2 YYDKDF (reference sequence). Trimming stripped 4 bases from V and 2 bases from J, with 17 bases between. This CDR3 is built from 16 residues. CDR3 bases: TGTGCCACCAGCAAAGGAGTCGACAGCCTCAACTATGGCTACACCTTC. Amino acids: CATSKGVDSLNYGYTF.

The sample holds many counts of this clonotype. This rearrangement joins TRBV28 to TRBJ2-7; 8 nucleotides line up with TRBD1. Germline CDR1 reads MDHEN; CDR2 reads SYDVKM. This CDR3 region has 15 residues. The junction had 4 bases not matched to a gene; V was cut back by 3 bases and J by 0 bases. This chain's CDR3 is CASSFPGTGSYEQYF. Here the CDR3 DNA reads TGTGCCAGCAGTTTCCCAGGGACAGGCTCCTACGAGCAGTACTTC.

The chain couples TRBV11-2 to TRBJ2-3; 8 bases align to TRBD1. Looked up from germline, CDR1 is SGHAT and CDR2 is FQNNGV. J gave up 3 bases and V 4 bases, and 6 bases lay outside the gene matches. The CDR3 has 15 residues. CDR3 in amino acids: CASSYQGARTDTQYF. CDR3 DNA: TGTGCCAGCAGCTACCAGGGGGCGCGAACAGATACGCAGTATTTT.

This clonotype has a count of ten or more. The CDR3 here is CASSATDQETQYF. Written as DNA, the CDR3 is TGTGCCAGCAGTGCGACGGACCAAGAGACCCAGTACTTC. The chain combines TRBV6-1 with TRBJ2-5; D not resolved. V lost 4 bases to trimming and J lost 0 bases, with 6 bases between them. The length of the CDR3 is 13 residues. Germline assignment: CDR1 MNHNS and CDR2 SASEGT.

This clonotype was seen repeatedly, ten times or more. The chain carries TRBV11-3 and TRBJ2-7; 8 bases are shared with TRBD1. V trimming: 5 bases; J trimming: 0 bases; junction bases outside the gene matches: 6. The CDR3 totals 15 residues. Germline V lookup: CDR1 SGHNT, CDR2 YENEEA. The DNA of the CDR3 is TGTGCCAGCAGCCTAACCGGGACAGGCTCCTACGAGCAGTACTTC. Encoded protein: CASSLTGTGSYEQYF.

There are a few counts of this clonotype. V gene TRBV20-1 combines with J gene TRBJ2-1, with 10 bases matching TRBD1. This CDR3 has 16 amino acids. Germline assignment: CDR1 DFQATT and CDR2 SNEGSKA (reference sequence). The V segment lost 4 bases and the J segment 6 bases; nucleotides outside the gene matches: 12. The CDR3 here is CSATNTGTGVGNEQFF. The CDR3 DNA sequence: TGCAGTGCTACGAATACCGGGACAGGGGTTGGCAATGAGCAGTTCTTC.

This clonotype was detected ten times or more. This sequence joins TRBV4-3 and TRBJ1-2; TRBD1 matches at 7 bases. The CDR3 totals 13 residues. From germline, CDR1 is LGHNA and CDR2 YSLEER. Unmatched junction bases numbered 2, after V lost 0 bases and J lost 7 bases. The CDR3 spells CASSQDRGFGYTF. The CDR3 nucleotides read TGCGCCAGCAGCCAAGACAGGGGGTTTGGCTACACCTTC.

The CDR3 reads CASSFTRTDTEAFF. Here the CDR3 DNA reads TGCGCCAGCAGCTTCACCCGAACGGACACTGAAGCTTTCTTT. This chain links TRBV5-1 with TRBJ1-1; the D is unclear. Germline assignment: CDR1 SGHRS and CDR2 YFSETQ. V was cut by 2 bases and J by 3 bases, with 11 bases left in between. CDR3 length: 14 residues.

The CDR3 DNA is TGTGCCACCAGTGCGGACACATCCTACGAGCAGTACTTC. Translated, it gives CATSADTSYEQYF. The rearrangement joins TRBV24-1 to TRBJ2-7; tentatively, D is TRBD1 (5 bases). The CDR3 loop spans 13 amino acids. Germline CDR1 and CDR2: KGHDR and SFDVKD. The germline V and J ends were trimmed by 5 bases and 1 base, with 8 bases remaining between them.

The chain uses TRBV20-1 and TRBJ2-7; no clear D. Germline CDR1 reads DFQATT; CDR2 reads SNEGSKA (reference sequence). V was trimmed by 6 bases and J by 0 bases, leaving 15 bases between them. The CDR3 consists of 14 residues. The CDR3: CSAQQVGSSYEQYF. CDR3 in DNA: TGCAGTGCCCAGCAGGTTGGTAGCTCCTACGAGCAGTACTTC.

This rearrangement joins TRBV11-2 to TRBJ2-1; D gene ambiguous. Germline lookup yields CDR1 SGHAT and CDR2 FQNNGV. CDR3 length: 12 amino acids. Trimming stripped 5 bases from V and 10 bases from J, with 12 bases between. This chain's CDR3 is CASSLGRFEQFF. The CDR3 coding sequence is TGTGCCAGCAGCCTCGGACGATTCGAGCAGTTCTTC. Together with reference TRBV11-2 and TRBJ2-1, the CDR3 gives the full variable domain: EAGVAQSPRYKIIEKRQSVAFWCNPISGHATLYWYQQILGQGPKLLIQFQNNGVVDDSQLPKDRFSAERLKGVDSTLKIQPAKLEDSAVYLCASSLGRFEQFFGPGTRLTVL.

This clonotype was counted only a few times. The chain carries TRBV12-5 and TRBJ1-5; D not resolved. Germline CDR1 and CDR2: LGHNT and FRNRAP. This CDR3 has 12 amino acids. Between the trimmed V and J ends, which lost 1 base and 5 bases, there was a span of 3 bases. The CDR3 spells CASGLDDQPQHF. The CDR3 DNA reads TGTGCTAGTGGTTTGGACGATCAGCCCCAGCATTTT.

V is TRBV28 and J is TRBJ2-2; 9 bases are a match to TRBD1. Germline V gene data show CDR1 as MDHEN and CDR2 as SYDVKM. Trimming at V came to 6 bases and at J to 6 bases, leaving 11 bases not matched to a gene. The CDR3 contains 16 residues. CDR3 coding DNA: TGTGCCAGCAGGCCGCACAGGGGGCGGACCCCCGGGGAGCTGTTTTTT. Translating gives CASRPHRGRTPGELFF.

This clonotype was detected a few times. J is TRBJ2-4 and V is TRBV11-2; D gene unclear. This CDR3 is 12 amino acids long. V shed 4 bases and J shed 7 bases, with 8 bases lying between them. Germline loops: CDR1 SGHAT, CDR2 FQNNGV. The CDR3 DNA is TGTGCCAGCAGCTCCCTCGGCAACATTCAGTACTTC. The encoded protein is CASSSLGNIQYF.

The rearrangement uses TRBV27 and TRBJ2-2; no clear D. Germline CDR1 reads MNHEY; CDR2 reads SMNVEV (reference sequence). This CDR3 spans 15 amino acids. V shed 3 bases and J shed 1 base, with 9 bases lying between them. The CDR3 DNA is TGTGCCAGCAGTTTTAAGGGAAGGAACACCGGGGAGCTGTTTTTT. This gives the protein CASSFKGRNTGELFF.

The rearrangement uses TRBV28 and TRBJ2-7; 9 nucleotides match TRBD1. The CDR3 consists of 14 residues. The germline V gene has CDR1 MDHEN and CDR2 SYDVKM. The J segment lost 5 bases and the V segment lost 5 bases, leaving 7 bases of the junction unmatched. Here the CDR3 reads CASSHLGQGDEQYF. The CDR3 bases are TGTGCCAGCAGTCACCTGGGACAGGGCGACGAGCAGTACTTC.

The chain uses TRBV7-8 and TRBJ2-3, with 9 bases fitting TRBD2. The V and J ends lost 5 bases and 2 bases, in that order; junction bases with no gene match: 14. This CDR3 region has 18 residues. Germline CDR1 SGHVS, CDR2 FQNEAQ. CDR3 in amino acids: CASSPRGLAGPPTDTQYF. Written as DNA, the CDR3 is TGTGCCAGCAGCCCTCGAGGGCTAGCGGGGCCACCCACAGATACGCAGTATTTT.

This clonotype was seen many times. V and J are TRBV7-2 and TRBJ2-2, with 7 nucleotides matching TRBD1. This CDR3 is 13 amino acids long. The germline V gene has CDR1 SGHTA and CDR2 FQGNSA. Germline trimming cut 5 bases from V and 6 bases from J; bases unmatched to any gene: 3. CDR3 amino acids: CASSMTGPGELFF. Written as DNA, the CDR3 is TGTGCCAGCAGCATGACAGGGCCCGGGGAGCTGTTTTTT.

This clonotype turned up a few times. The chain employs TRBV3-1 and TRBJ2-3, with D possibly TRBD2 on 5 matching bases. In germline, CDR1 is LGHDT, CDR2 YNNKEL (reference sequence). V lost 3 bases and J lost 4, with 14 bases in between. The CDR3 has 15 residues. This CDR3 reads CASSQDSLGADTQYF. CDR3 DNA sequence: TGTGCCAGCAGCCAGGACTCGTTGGGAGCAGATACGCAGTATTTT.

The chain recombines TRBV27 with TRBJ1-2; perhaps TRBD1 as D (6 bases). Trimming took off 1 base at V and 4 bases at J, with 13 bases between the two ends. Germline V gives CDR1 MNHEY, CDR2 SMNVEV (reference sequence). CDR3 length equals 15 residues. The CDR3 sequence is CASSLYRQGSYGYTF. CDR3 in DNA: TGTGCCAGCAGTTTATATCGGCAGGGGAGCTATGGCTACACCTTC.

The CDR3 protein is CASKIAGSREPQHF. CDR3 coding DNA: TGCGCCAGCAAAATCGCCGGTAGCAGAGAGCCCCAGCATTTT. The gene calls are TRBV10-2 and TRBJ1-5; D not certain. The germline V gene has CDR1 WSHSY and CDR2 SAAADI. V lost 7 bases and J lost 8, with 18 bases in between. The CDR3 contains 14 residues.

This clonotype appeared many times. The CDR3 reads CASSSQGGAGQPQHF. The CDR3 bases are TGTGCCAGCAGTTCTCAGGGGGGGGCTGGTCAGCCCCAGCATTTT. This chain uses TRBV27 with TRBJ1-5, with 7 positions matching TRBD1. J lost 6 bases, V lost 4 bases, and 9 bases had no gene match. CDR1 and CDR2 (germline): MNHEY, SMNVEV (reference sequence). The CDR3 extends over 15 amino acids.